The text below deals with one T cell receptor beta chain. The antigen this receptor binds is unknown. No qualities accompany the bases; no much larger clone lies one base away. These data originate in a study of cytomegalovirus exposure and HLA in healthy donors (dated by TCRdb to the late 2010s). Study-wide context: In an earlier analysis of approximately 640 of the donors, 250 to 350 Gb of sequence data and 100 million or so unique TCR beta sequences from some 170 million T cells were reported. An early release covering about 600 HLA-typed donors comprised roughly 300 gigabases of sequencing data and roughly 86 million unique TCR sequences. A later analysis re-analyzed previously published TCR beta repertoires from 660 or so donors and added high-resolution HLA genotyping to study TCR occurrence patterns. Across approximately 400 genotyped donors of the cohort, an average of about 240,000 unique TCR beta nucleotide sequences per donor were sequenced, and about a sixth of those sequences were non-productive. The study used immunosequencing to profile the T cell repertoires of around 600 subjects and linked those repertoires to cytomegalovirus serostatus. A separate validation cohort of roughly 110 different subjects was used in addition to the roughly 670-subject first cohort. Of the approximately 400 genotyped donors, roughly 80% fell in the genetic ancestry cluster associated with self-reported Caucasian donors. Roughly five DR-DQ haplotypes were treated as single units for association and clustering because of strong linkage in the cohort. An earlier analysis of 587 of the donors applied high-throughput TCR beta sequencing to assess whether each TCR beta V gene segment acted as functional or pseudogenic. To predict cytomegalovirus infection status, the study brought together high-throughput TCR immunosequencing, statistical association of individual TCRs with disease status, and machine learning. Rather than drawing on any new phenotypic data, the later analysis identified candidate immune exposures from TCR beta sequences and the way those sequences occurred across donors. Typing coverage varied by locus: roughly 620-640 donors for A, B, C, DRB1 and DQB1; roughly 500 for DQA1; more than 600 for DPA1; roughly 450 for DPB1. Donor age, sex, ethnicity and CMV serostatus were compiled together with the repertoire data. HLA typing included class I and class II loci at four-digit resolution. The study aimed to test whether cataloging public T cell receptors could reveal signatures of past pathogen exposure. A later genetic analysis took genome-wide SNP genotypes for about 65% of the 666 donors and used that subset as a discovery cohort. Every repertoire in the discovery cohort had been generated on one and the same sequencing platform.

V and J are trimmed by 4 bases and 4 bases, and the gene matches miss 1 base of the junction. From its cysteine to its phenylalanine, the CDR3 spans 13 amino acids. Only CDR3 DNA remains: 39 bases, in frame from the first base. Sequences SGHTA (CDR1) and FQGNSA (CDR2) are obtained from the germline V gene. The library was built by means of the immunoSEQ multiplex PCR assay. For the multiplex PCR, a mixture combining 60 forward primers for TCR Vbeta segments and 13 reverse primers for TCR Jbeta segments was used. The CDR3 region of rearranged TCR beta genes was amplified from genomic DNA with a multiplex PCR assay. The amplified TCR beta libraries were sequenced on the Illumina HiSeq System as 87-base-pair reads. The source study handled its data this way. In a later analysis, roughly 80 million unique TCR beta chains were counted across the 500 to 850 repertoires, and roughly 11 million of these chains were shared by at least two donors. Raw reads were error-corrected and collapsed into unique sequences by a nearest-neighbor algorithm in which closely related sequences were merged to remove PCR and sequencing errors. V, D and J gene segments were assigned by aligning CDR3 sequences to IMGT reference sequences. For a sequence to be retained, a match of at least six nucleotides was required to both a V gene segment and a J gene segment. A rearrangement was called productive if the CDR3 had no stop codons and remained in frame with V and J, and every other rearrangement was called non-productive. CDR3 was defined according to IMGT convention as the region running from the second conserved V-encoded cysteine to the conserved J-encoded phenylalanine. The earlier analysis of about 530 of the donors excluded any sequence lacking an unambiguous match to a single V gene segment. An earlier analysis of 500 to 700 of the donors classified V segments as functional when productive rearrangements were above 56.7% and as segregating when the standard deviation between donors was above 5%. A statistical classification framework was built to diagnose cytomegalovirus status from the catalog of TCR beta chain sequences. In a later analysis, TCR nucleotide sequences were compared against IMGT/GENE-DB human TR gene sequences so that V and J genes could be assigned. The TCRdist pipeline was used in a later analysis to assign CDR3 sequences and most-parsimonious VDJ recombination scenarios. A later analysis defined each TCR beta chain by its CDR3 amino acid sequence plus V-gene family, and excluded reads lacking a unique V-gene family. As a way to deal with suspected cross-contamination and a sequencing artifact, a later analysis dropped hundreds of nucleotide sequences that were highly shared and had low generation probability. In a later analysis, a clonal expansion index for each public chain was calculated from normalized within-repertoire ranks of inferred template counts. In a later analysis, generation probabilities were computed using a VDJ recombination model fitted to out-of-frame rearrangements, and the results were checked against IGoR. In a later analysis, hypergeometric tests were used to score TCR-TCR, TCR-HLA and TCR-CMV co-occurrence, with a repertoire-size bias correction applied to TCR pairs. False discovery rates were estimated in a later analysis by permuting HLA or CMV assignments 20 times. In a later analysis, co-occurring TCRs were grouped using DBSCAN, with TCRdist sequence similarity added in when clustering inside HLA-allele-positive subsets. Co-occurrence clustering excluded repertoires with fewer than 30,000 or more than 120,000 public chains, plus five with anomalous nucleotide sharing. Here the immuneACCESS table is served through TCRdb, limited to in-frame sequences with V and J called. Missing clones are a known gap in these copies; in checked studies unresolved V genes cover under half, and the rest lacks a known reason. For V, J and clone size, that table is used; D and trimming come from the DNA. This sample is represented by 150,000 to 200,000 clones; roughly 85% of them were singletons. The top ten hold less than 2.5% of the sample.

Paper-wide results and their limitations: Because HLA typing was missing for some donors at each locus, association tests included only the typed subset. A later genetic analysis associated a missense DCLRE1C variant with V-gene and J-gene trimming of TCR beta chains, and an independent cohort replicated the association. When HLA alleles, especially DR and DQ, strongly co-occurred, attributing TCR associations to individual alleles was difficult. A group of highly shared sequence variants was considered likely to be a technical artifact of the sequencing pipeline. Some IMGT-functional V segments, including TRBV6-2 and TRBV6-3, could not be told apart with the 87-base-pair reads, so those segments were excluded. Several of the top co-occurrence clusters appeared to be linked to parvovirus B19, influenza, CMV and Epstein-Barr virus, according to a later analysis. Specific HLA alleles were associated with 15,000 to 20,000 TCR beta sequences at a false discovery rate of 0.05 in a later analysis. A further reported finding was that TCR beta sequences accurately predicted the HLA-A and HLA-B alleles for most subjects in the first cohort. A few of the identified cytomegalovirus-associated TCR beta chains were confirmed in vitro to be specific for cytomegalovirus antigens. Immune exposure information for the cohort was limited to CMV serostatus. An earlier analysis of 587 of the donors showed that most TCR beta V segments appeared in productive rearrangements either about 90% or about 30% of the time, which broadly matched IMGT annotations. The study listed 164 TCR beta chains as associated with cytomegalovirus. The authors suggested that the approach could potentially be generalized to other disease states and immunological phenotypes. Because counts were too low, under 20 rarely observed V segments, including chromosome 9 orphons, were left out of the earlier analysis of 500 to 750 of the donors. In this cohort, only TCR beta chains were sequenced, and detectable features were limited by the absence of alpha or paired-chain data. While some public TCRs were present in many individuals, most TCR sequences turned up only very rarely across donors. A later genetic analysis reported fewer N-insertions in productive TCRs among donors in an Asian-associated ancestry cluster than the roughly 700-donor mean. A later analysis found that HLA-associated TCR beta chains were more clonally expanded and had lower generation probabilities than equally common non-associated chains. According to a later analysis, most CMV-associated TCR beta chains appeared to be HLA-restricted, and the HLA associations seemed to be driven largely by CMV exposure. According to a later analysis, TCR association rates differed among HLA loci, with DRB1 alleles showing the most associated TCRs and HLA-C alleles showing the fewest. In both the original and validation cohorts, the classifier was reported to diagnose cytomegalovirus status with high specificity and sensitivity. Roughly uniform sequencing depth across donors was assumed in presence/absence analyses, although this assumption may not hold. Correlated functional status among segregating V segments might reflect linkage disequilibrium, but an unknown experimental factor could not be ruled out.

In total, approximately 700 healthy bone marrow donors made up the cohort. At the time of sampling, all cohort members were nominally healthy, though unrecorded immune exposures were likely present. The donor tested CMV seronegative and was one of the 352 seronegative cohort members. Every donor gave a peripheral blood sample, and the peripheral blood mononuclear cells from that sample were used for TCR beta sequencing. Genomic DNA extraction from the blood cell samples was performed with the Qiagen DNeasy Blood Extraction Kit. The sequence came from a woman in her forties or fifties in good health and CMV-seronegative. Sample: PBMCs. The rearrangement combines TRBV7-2 with TRBJ2-5; a stretch of 9 junction bases matches TRBD1. The CDR3 region: CASSSDRGETQYF. The nucleotide sequence reads as follows: TGTGCCAGCAGCTCGGACAGGGGAGAGACCCAGTACTTC.